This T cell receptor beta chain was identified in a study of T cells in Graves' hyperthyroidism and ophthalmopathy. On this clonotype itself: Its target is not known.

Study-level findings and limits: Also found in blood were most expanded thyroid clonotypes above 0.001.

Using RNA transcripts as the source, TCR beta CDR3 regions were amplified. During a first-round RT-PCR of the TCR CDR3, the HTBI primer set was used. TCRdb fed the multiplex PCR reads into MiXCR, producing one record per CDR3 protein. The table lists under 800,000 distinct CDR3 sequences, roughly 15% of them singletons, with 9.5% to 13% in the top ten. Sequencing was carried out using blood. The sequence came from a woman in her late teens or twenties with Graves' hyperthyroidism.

This chain's CDR3 is CSVGGYNEQYF. The CDR3 nucleotides are TGCAGCGTTGGAGGGTACAACGAGCAGTACTTC. The V call is TRBV29-1, the J call TRBJ2-7, with D perhaps matching TRBD2 (5 bases). V lost 4 bases and J lost 5, with 9 bases in between. Germline V gene sequence: CDR1 SQVTM, CDR2 ANQGSEA. The CDR3 has 11 residues.